Below, 8 T cell receptor beta chains from the same sample are listed, as sequenced in a study of T cells in Graves' hyperthyroidism and ophthalmopathy. TCR beta CDR3 regions were amplified from RNA transcripts. Researchers ran a first-round RT-PCR on the TCR CDR3 using the HTBI primer set. TCRdb processed the multiplex PCR reads anew with MiXCR; each CDR3 protein has one entry. The table records about 540,000 distinct CDR3 sequences, around 46% of them present only once. Sequencing used peripheral blood or thyroid tissue (not recorded which). These receptors all come from a woman in her late teens or twenties with Graves' hyperthyroidism.

The genes are TRBV2 and TRBJ2-3; 9 bases agree with TRBD2. Germline V gene data show CDR1 as SNHLY and CDR2 as FYNNEI. There are 15 residues in the CDR3. V trimming: 6 bases; J trimming: 2 bases; junction bases outside the gene matches: 6. CDR3 protein: CASSLGGRATDTQYF. For the CDR3, the DNA is TGTGCCAGCAGCTTAGGCGGGAGGGCCACAGATACGCAGTATTTT.

The chain carries TRBV20-1 and TRBJ2-7; tentatively, D is TRBD1 (5 bases). Germline V gene lookup returns CDR1 DFQATT and CDR2 SNEGSKA (reference sequence). Trimming pared 2 bases from V and 0 bases from J, leaving 11 bases between. There are 14 residues in the CDR3. The CDR3 DNA follows: TGCAGTGCTAGACCCAGGGCTAGCTCCTACGAGCAGTACTTC. It encodes CSARPRASSYEQYF.

This clonotype appeared a few times. At one of its ends the junction is not consistent with the germline gene, which may arise from a read error. The chain couples TRBV9 to TRBJ1-3; the D is unclear. The CDR3 is 15 amino acids. Germline CDR1 reads SGDLS; CDR2 reads YYNGEE. For the CDR3, the DNA is TGCGCCAGCAGCCACCAATACTCTTGGGAAAACACCATATATTTT. Translating it yields CASSHQYSWENTIYF. Variable domain in full (rest from reference TRBV9 and TRBJ1-3): DSGVTQTPKHLITATGQRVTLRCSPRSGDLSVYWYQQSLDQGLQFLIQYYNGEERAKGNILERFSAQQFPDLHSELNLSSLELGDSALYFCASSHQYSWENTIYFGEGSWLTVV.

This clonotype has a handful of counts. The chain employs TRBV12-3 or TRBV12-4 and TRBJ1-1, with D maybe TRBD1 (5 bases). CDR3 size: 15 residues. V dropped 2 bases and J dropped 1 base, with 11 bases sitting between them. The CDR3 region has the DNA TGTGCCAGCAGTTTATTAGGGGCAGGGAACACTGAAGCTTTCTTT. Translated, it gives CASSLLGAGNTEAFF.

This clonotype has ten or more counts. This chain joins TRBV7-2 and TRBJ1-4, with unresolved D. The CDR3 contains 13 residues. Germline assignment: CDR1 SGHTA and CDR2 FQGNSA. Trimming left V 3 bases short and J 7 bases short, with 9 bases between. This CDR3 is CASSLVTGEKLFF. CDR3 bases: TGTGCCAGCAGCTTGGTAACCGGTGAAAAACTGTTTTTT. Full variable domain (outside the CDR3, taken from reference TRBV7-2 and TRBJ1-4): GAGVSQSPSNKVTEKGKDVELRCDPISGHTALYWYRQSLGQGLEFLIYFQGNSAPDKSGLPSDRFSAERTGGSVSTLTIQRTQQEDSAVYLCASSLVTGEKLFFGSGTQLSVL.

This chain links TRBV2 with TRBJ1-4, with TRBD1 matching over 7 bases. V shed 6 bases, J shed 5 bases, and the junction held 12 bases outside the gene matches. Germline CDR1 and CDR2: SNHLY and FYNNEI. The CDR3 has 16 residues. The CDR3 nucleotides are TGTGCCAGCAGCCTCAGGGGGGGAGGGAACAATGAAAAACTGTTTTTT. This encodes CASSLRGGGNNEKLFF.

Turning to this clonotype: The CDR3 carries no conserved terminal phenylalanine or tryptophan, so it likely arises from a read error. The limits of the CDR3 on the DNA are not certain, so only TCRdb's listed CDR3 is given. This chain uses TRBV21-1 with TRBJ1-6; the D call in the table, TRBD1, was not verified against the DNA. TRBV21-1 has pseudogene status. 14 amino acids form the CDR3, both terminal residues included. This chain's CDR3 is CASSNRDGDSPLHL.

There are many counts of this clonotype. CDR3 protein: CATSVSGTVNGYTF. In nucleotides, the CDR3 is TGTGCCACCAGTGTATCCGGGACAGTAAATGGCTACACCTTC. This chain links TRBV24-1 with TRBJ1-2; TRBD1 agrees at 7 bases. Trimming removed 5 bases from V and 6 bases from J; junction bases left unmatched: 8. Germline V lookup: CDR1 KGHDR, CDR2 SFDVKD. The CDR3 runs to 14 residues.